The 27 T cell receptor beta chains below were found in one sample sequenced in a study of graft-versus-host responses after intestinal transplantation. Their specific antigens are unknown. Sequencing used immunoSEQ multiplex PCR; TCRdb keeps in-frame clones, though not all of them. The sample yields 150,000 or so clones, about 90% seen once. The sample consisted of unstimulated CD4+ T cells sorted from spleen or lymph node cells, taken before intestinal transplant. All receptors derive from a human donor who received an intestinal transplant.

The CDR3 region is CASSLTPTSGRNPPLGNEQFF. Written as DNA, the CDR3 is TGTGCCAGCAGCTTAACCCCTACTAGCGGGAGAAATCCCCCGTTAGGGAATGAGCAGTTCTTC. The chain employs TRBV7-3 and TRBJ2-1; 11 bases agree with TRBD2. The germline V gene has CDR1 SGHTA and CDR2 FQGTGA. Trimming cost V 0 bases and J 7 bases; bases outside gene matches: 20. CDR3 length: 21 residues.

The chain carries TRBV9 and TRBJ2-3; the D is unclear. CDR1 is SGDLS and CDR2 is YYNGEE in the germline V gene. V was trimmed by 0 bases and J by 4 bases, leaving 9 bases between them. The CDR3 contains 14 residues. The CDR3 protein is CASSVGVEADTQYF. The CDR3 bases are TGTGCCAGCAGCGTAGGGGTTGAGGCAGATACGCAGTATTTT.

The chain carries TRBV12-5 and TRBJ1-1; 8 bases agree with TRBD1. The germline gives CDR1 LGHNT, CDR2 FRNRAP. V lost 6 bases to trimming and J lost 6 bases; unmatched junction nucleotides: 12. This CDR3 has 15 amino acids. The CDR3: CASGGGQAGTPEAFF. The DNA of the CDR3 is TGTGCTAGTGGGGGGGGACAGGCCGGGACTCCTGAAGCTTTCTTT.

The chain recombines TRBV5-6 with TRBJ1-5, with D possibly being TRBD1 (5 bases). V was shortened by 4 bases and J by 6 bases, with 11 bases between the two germline ends. Germline values: CDR1 SGHDT, CDR2 YYEEEE. This CDR3 is 13 amino acids long. CDR3 in DNA: TGTGCCAGCAGCCCCGTGGGGGGTCAGCCCCAGCATTTT. It yields the protein CASSPVGGQPQHF.

CDR3 region: CASSQDTGWAYEQYF. CDR3 in DNA: TGTGCCAGCAGCCAAGATACAGGGTGGGCCTACGAGCAGTACTTC. The gene calls are TRBV14 and TRBJ2-7; D is possibly TRBD1 (6 bases). This CDR3 contains 15 residues. V lost 0 bases to trimming and J lost 2 bases, with 11 bases between them. Per the germline V gene, CDR1 is SGHDN and CDR2 is FVKESK.

The genes are TRBV7-2 and TRBJ2-7, with D perhaps TRBD1 or TRBD2 (5 bases each). The CDR3 covers 16 residues. The V end lost 1 base, the J end lost 1 base, and 14 bases lay between the germline ends. The germline CDR1 and CDR2 sequences are SGHTA and FQGNSA. CDR3 sequence (DNA): TGTGCCAGCAGCTTAGTCGGGGACCCTATTTCCTACGAGCAGTACTTC. It is translated as CASSLVGDPISYEQYF.

The V gene is TRBV9, the J gene TRBJ1-3; TRBD1 is a possible D gene (5 bases). The CDR3 length is 14 residues. The V gene's germline CDR1 is SGDLS and CDR2 YYNGEE. Trimming stripped 0 bases from V and 4 bases from J, with 8 bases between. This chain's CDR3 is CASSVESGGNTIYF. In DNA, the CDR3 is TGTGCCAGCAGCGTAGAGTCAGGGGGAAACACCATATATTTT.

The chain combines TRBV4-3 with TRBJ2-7; 9 nucleotides align to TRBD1. The V and J ends lost 3 bases and 5 bases, in that order; junction bases with no gene match: 2. This CDR3 region has 13 residues. CDR1 is LGHNA and CDR2 is YSLEER in the germline V gene. The CDR3: CASSHRTGDEQYF. CDR3 DNA sequence: TGCGCCAGCAGCCACCGGACAGGGGACGAGCAGTACTTC.

V usage is TRBV19 and J usage is TRBJ2-1, with 10 bases aligning to TRBD1. V lost 8 bases, J lost 7 bases, and 8 bases stayed unmatched. The CDR3 covers 14 residues. From germline, CDR1 is LNHDA and CDR2 SQIVND (reference sequence). Here the CDR3 reads CASARQGAPNEQFF. The CDR3 coding sequence is TGTGCCAGTGCCCGACAGGGGGCGCCTAATGAGCAGTTCTTC.

The chain couples TRBV28 to TRBJ1-5; D unclear. The V gene's germline CDR1 is MDHEN and CDR2 SYDVKM. Trimming removed 3 bases from V and 4 bases from J, with 10 bases in between. CDR3 length equals 14 residues. CDR3 region: CASSLISVNQPQHF. The CDR3 DNA sequence: TGTGCCAGCAGTTTGATTTCGGTAAATCAGCCCCAGCATTTT.

The chain recombines TRBV28 with TRBJ1-1, with D tentatively TRBD1 (5 bases). The CDR3 has 14 residues. Germline CDR1 is MDHEN and CDR2 is SYDVKM. Trimming pared 1 base from V and 1 base from J, leaving 7 bases between. The CDR3 bases are TGTGCCAGCAGTTTATTAGGGGCGAACACTGAAGCTTTCTTT. Translating it yields CASSLLGANTEAFF. The full variable domain, completed using reference TRBV28 and TRBJ1-1, is DVKVTQSSRYLVKRTGEKVFLECVQDMDHENMFWYRQDPGLGLRLIYFSYDVKMKEKGDIPEGYSVSREKKERFSLILESASTNQTSMYLCASSLLGANTEAFFGQGTRLTVV.

The J gene is TRBJ2-5, the V gene TRBV5-6; D uncertain. The CDR3 is made up of 10 amino acids. Between the trimmed V and J ends, which lost 3 bases and 7 bases, there was a span of 4 bases. CDR1 and CDR2 from the germline V gene are SGHDT and YYEEEE. CDR3 residues: CASSSGTQYF. In nucleotides, the CDR3 is TGTGCCAGCAGCTCCGGGACCCAGTACTTC.

The chain recombines TRBV29-1 with TRBJ1-1; D possibly corresponds to TRBD1 (5 bases). CDR1 is SQVTM and CDR2 is ANQGSEA in the germline V gene. V lost 5 bases and J lost 2, with 12 bases in between. The CDR3 is 13 residues long. The CDR3 loop reads CSVNRQGNTEAFF. The DNA of the CDR3 is TGCAGCGTTAATCGTCAGGGAAACACTGAAGCTTTCTTT.

The rearrangement links TRBV5-5 to TRBJ2-4, with D perhaps matching TRBD2 (6 bases). This CDR3 has 13 residues. Trimming stripped 1 base from V and 7 bases from J, with 9 bases between. Germline values: CDR1 SGHKS, CDR2 YYEKEE (reference sequence). CDR3 coding DNA: TGTGCCAGCAGCTTGTTTGGGAGGAACATTCAGTACTTC. Amino acid sequence: CASSLFGRNIQYF.

J is TRBJ2-5 and V is TRBV18; possibly TRBD1 or TRBD2 for D (5 bases each). Trimming stripped 5 bases from V and 0 bases from J, with 10 bases between. Germline values: CDR1 KGHSH, CDR2 LQKENI. The CDR3 length is 14 residues. CDR3 sequence: CASSSGDHQETQYF. CDR3 in DNA: TGTGCCAGCTCAAGTGGGGACCACCAAGAGACCCAGTACTTC.

The chain couples TRBV5-5 to TRBJ2-7, with TRBD2 identical over 8 bases. This CDR3 region has 15 residues. Germline V lookup: CDR1 SGHKS, CDR2 YYEKEE (reference sequence). Trimming cost V 2 bases and J 3 bases; bases outside gene matches: 7. CDR3 in DNA: TGTGCCAGCAGCTTCAGAATAGCGGGATTCTACGAGCAGTACTTC. This sequence encodes CASSFRIAGFYEQYF.

The V gene is TRBV15, the J gene TRBJ1-1; TRBD1 might be the D (5 bases). Trimming cost V 0 bases and J 5 bases, with 13 bases left between them. This CDR3 has 15 amino acids. The germline gives CDR1 LNHNV, CDR2 YYDKDF (reference sequence). This CDR3 is CATSRDVGRWTEAFF. The CDR3 nucleotides are TGTGCCACCAGCAGAGATGTGGGGCGGTGGACTGAAGCTTTCTTT.

This rearrangement joins TRBV9 to TRBJ2-5; the match to TRBD2 covers 7 bases. V gave up 0 bases and J gave up 5 bases; unmatched junction bases: 19. CDR1 and CDR2 (germline): SGDLS, YYNGEE. The CDR3 extends over 19 amino acids. CDR3 sequence: CASSVGPWASGGENETQYF. The CDR3 DNA reads TGTGCCAGCAGCGTAGGTCCTTGGGCTAGCGGAGGGGAGAACGAGACCCAGTACTTC.

The rearrangement uses TRBV6-5 and TRBJ2-3; a possible D gene is TRBD1 (6 bases). The germline gives CDR1 MNHEY, CDR2 SVGAGI. The CDR3 is made up of 13 amino acids. Trimming stripped 5 bases from V and 8 bases from J, with 14 bases between. Here the CDR3 DNA reads TGTGCCAGCAGTGAGGTGAAAGGGGGTACGCAGTATTTT. Translated, it gives CASSEVKGGTQYF.

This clone appeared a single time. This rearrangement joins TRBV18 to TRBJ2-5; 9 bases map to TRBD1. CDR1 is KGHSH and CDR2 is LQKENI in the germline V gene. V was pared by 2 bases and J by 5 bases, with 3 bases of the junction left unmatched. This CDR3 comprises 14 residues. The CDR3, as DNA: TGTGCCAGCTCACCAACAGGGGGCGGGGAGACCCAGTACTTC. It specifies CASSPTGGGETQYF.

The genes are TRBV28 and TRBJ1-6; D unresolved. Trimming cost V 5 bases and J 3 bases, with 14 bases left between them. The CDR3 totals 16 residues. Germline V gene data show CDR1 as MDHEN and CDR2 as SYDVKM. CDR3 loop: CASSRRYSFYNSPLHF. In DNA, the CDR3 is TGTGCCAGCAGTCGTAGATACAGCTTCTATAATTCACCCCTCCACTTT.

This chain uses TRBV9 with TRBJ2-7; TRBD1 matches 8 bases. The DNA end favors TRBJ2-1, so the J call may be wrong. This CDR3 spans 15 amino acids. Germline-derived CDR1 and CDR2 are SGDLS and YYNGEE. This CDR3 reads CASSATTRGHNEQFF. CDR3 sequence (DNA): TGTGCCAGCAGCGCCACCACCAGGGGGCACAATGAGCAGTTCTTC.

This clone was observed a single time. The CDR3 nucleotides read TGTGCCAGCAGTTACATTTCCGGACAGGGGGCGCGCGAGCAGTACTTC. Its protein is CASSYISGQGAREQYF. V and J are TRBV6-5 and TRBJ2-7; 11 bases align to TRBD1. The germline CDR1 and CDR2 sequences are MNHEY and SVGAGI. The CDR3 has 16 residues. With V trimmed by 2 bases and J by 6 bases, 9 bases remained unmatched.

The chain combines TRBV11-2 with TRBJ2-1; possible D gene TRBD2, 6 bases. V gave up 2 bases and J gave up 0 bases, with 11 bases separating them. The CDR3 totals 16 residues. Germline CDR1 and CDR2: SGHAT and FQNNGV. DNA of the CDR3: TGTGCCAGCAGCTTAAGGGGCGGGACCTCCTACAATGAGCAGTTCTTC. This gives the protein CASSLRGGTSYNEQFF. Combining the CDR3 with reference TRBV11-2 and TRBJ2-1 gives the whole variable domain EAGVAQSPRYKIIEKRQSVAFWCNPISGHATLYWYQQILGQGPKLLIQFQNNGVVDDSQLPKDRFSAERLKGVDSTLKIQPAKLEDSAVYLCASSLRGGTSYNEQFFGPGTRLTVL.

Remarks on this clone: The sample has other DNA sequences that encode this CDR3 too. The gene calls are TRBV29-1 and TRBJ1-1, with D perhaps TRBD1 (5 bases). CDR1 is SQVTM and CDR2 is ANQGSEA in the germline V gene. The CDR3 loop spans 14 amino acids. Trimming left V 0 bases short and J 4 bases short, with 12 bases between. The CDR3 sequence is CSVEEGGWGTEAFF. The CDR3, as DNA: TGCAGCGTTGAAGAGGGGGGTTGGGGCACTGAAGCTTTCTTT.

The chain joins TRBV19 to TRBJ1-1, with D maybe TRBD1 (6 bases). V was shortened by 7 bases and J by 2 bases, with 20 bases between the two germline ends. CDR1 and CDR2 from the germline V gene are LNHDA and SQIVND (reference sequence). CDR3 length equals 16 residues. The CDR3 region has the DNA TGTGCCAGTATTCCCCCAGACAGGAGACCCAACACTGAAGCTTTCTTT. It translates to CASIPPDRRPNTEAFF. Full variable domain (outside the CDR3, taken from reference TRBV19 and TRBJ1-1): DGGITQSPKYLFRKEGQNVTLSCEQNLNHDAMYWYRQDPGQGLRLIYYSQIVNDFQKGDIAEGYSVSREKKESFPLTVTSAQKNPTAFYLCASIPPDRRPNTEAFFGQGTRLTVV.

The gene calls are TRBV5-1 and TRBJ2-1; D remains unclear. CDR1 is SGHRS, CDR2 YFSETQ, per germline. Trimming cost V 2 bases and J 3 bases, with 12 bases left between them. CDR3 length equals 15 residues. The CDR3 is CASSLWQSIYNEQFF. In DNA, the CDR3 is TGCGCCAGCAGCTTATGGCAGTCTATCTACAATGAGCAGTTCTTC.